Below, 19 T cell receptor beta chains from the same sample are listed, as sequenced in a study of cytomegalovirus exposure and HLA in healthy donors. The PCR ran on 60 Vbeta and 13 Jbeta primers. Using immunoSEQ multiplex PCR, the repertoire was profiled, and TCRdb retains in-frame clones only, with some absent. The clone table shows tens of thousands of clones, with the ten largest holding under 1.4%. Sequences were obtained from PBMCs. The receptors derive from a woman aged 40 to 55 in good health and CMV-seronegative.

V gene TRBV11-2 combines with J gene TRBJ1-2; possible D gene TRBD1, 5 bases. V was cut by 5 bases and J by 7 bases, with 20 bases left in between. The length of the CDR3 is 15 residues. The V gene's germline CDR1 is SGHAT and CDR2 FQNNGV. The CDR3: CASSPWAGELGGYTF. DNA for the CDR3: TGTGCCAGCAGCCCTTGGGCGGGGGAGTTAGGTGGCTACACCTTC.

This chain uses TRBV6-6 with TRBJ2-7, with 9 bases lining up with TRBD1. This CDR3 spans 15 amino acids. Trimming removed 4 bases from V and 5 bases from J; junction bases left unmatched: 9. CDR1 is MNHNY and CDR2 is SVGAGI in the germline V gene (reference sequence). CDR3 in DNA: TGTGCCAGCAGTTCGCCGGGACAGGGTACCAACGAGCAGTACTTC. The encoded protein is CASSSPGQGTNEQYF.

The chain combines TRBV14 with TRBJ1-1; no reliable D call. The CDR3 consists of 14 residues. Deletions cut 1 base from V and 1 base from J, with 7 bases between. Germline CDR1 is SGHDN and CDR2 is FVKESK. The CDR3 region is CASSQVVGNTEAFF. CDR3 coding DNA: TGTGCCAGCAGCCAAGTAGTCGGGAACACTGAAGCTTTCTTT.

This chain uses TRBV28 with TRBJ2-7; possibly TRBD2 for D (5 bases). Trimming took off 2 bases at V and 10 bases at J, with 9 bases between the two ends. The CDR3 contains 11 residues. From germline, CDR1 is MDHEN and CDR2 SYDVKM. This CDR3 reads CASSLLGRQYF. The DNA for the CDR3 is TGTGCCAGCAGTTTACTGGGGAGACAGTACTTC.

The chain uses TRBV19 and TRBJ1-3; perhaps TRBD1 as D (6 bases). The CDR3 is 14 residues long. Germline V gene sequence: CDR1 LNHDA, CDR2 SQIVND (reference sequence). V lost 4 bases to trimming and J lost 9 bases, with 16 bases between them. CDR3 DNA sequence: TGTGCCAGTAGTACCAGAAGGGACAAACCCACCATATATTTT. Amino acid sequence: CASSTRRDKPTIYF.

This rearrangement joins TRBV10-1 to TRBJ2-5; no firm D call. This CDR3 contains 15 residues. V dropped 5 bases and J dropped 2 bases, with 15 bases sitting between them. Germline assignment: CDR1 WNHNN and CDR2 SYGVQD (reference sequence). The CDR3 spells CASSRVMTQQETQYF. CDR3 sequence (DNA): TGCGCCAGCAGTCGGGTCATGACCCAGCAAGAGACCCAGTACTTC.

This chain links TRBV5-1 with TRBJ1-1; 7 bases line up with TRBD1. The germline V gene has CDR1 SGHRS and CDR2 YFSETQ. Trimming took 3 bases from V and 5 from J; bases not matched to a gene: 7. The CDR3 contains 14 residues. In nucleotides, the CDR3 is TGCGCCAGCAGCTCACAGGGGTCGGGGACTGAAGCTTTCTTT. Protein sequence: CASSSQGSGTEAFF.

The chain employs TRBV2 and TRBJ2-2, with TRBD1 as a possible D gene (8 bases). Germline loops: CDR1 SNHLY, CDR2 FYNNEI. This CDR3 has 16 residues. V lost 6 bases and J 0 bases, leaving 14 bases between the germline ends. The CDR3 here is CASSRQGRANTGELFF. The CDR3 bases are TGTGCCAGCAGCAGACAGGGGAGGGCGAACACCGGGGAGCTGTTTTTT.

Measured by frequency, this clone is medium-sized. This rearrangement joins TRBV16 to TRBJ1-2, with 7 nucleotides matching TRBD1. CDR1 is KGHSY, CDR2 FQNENV, per germline. J lost 4 bases, V lost 2 bases, and 4 bases had no gene match. The CDR3 loop spans 14 amino acids. As DNA, the CDR3 is TGTGCCAGCAGCCAAGCAGGGGGAGGCTATGGCTACACCTTC. It specifies CASSQAGGGYGYTF.

This sequence joins TRBV7-9 and TRBJ2-1, with 7 bases matching TRBD1. From germline, CDR1 is SEHNR and CDR2 FQNEAQ (reference sequence). Trimming at V came to 5 bases and at J to 5 bases, leaving 18 bases not matched to a gene. This CDR3 has 18 residues. CDR3 amino acids: CASSPDRDLFRFNNEQFF. The CDR3 nucleotides read TGTGCCAGCAGCCCCGACAGGGACCTCTTCAGATTCAACAATGAGCAGTTCTTC.

The chain links TRBV6-1 to TRBJ2-1; tentative D call: TRBD2 (5 bases). Germline V gene data show CDR1 as MNHNS and CDR2 as SASEGT. Trimming removed 0 bases at V and 0 bases at J, with 21 bases between. The CDR3 is made up of 20 amino acids. Here the CDR3 DNA reads TGTGCCAGCAGTGAAGCACCACAACTAGGCGGGTTTAGCTCCTACAATGAGCAGTTCTTC. Protein product: CASSEAPQLGGFSSYNEQFF.

V and J are TRBV7-2 and TRBJ2-7, with 9 bases fitting TRBD2. The CDR3 sequence is 14 residues long. V lost 3 bases and J lost 4; bases outside the gene matches: 4. Germline V lookup: CDR1 SGHTA, CDR2 FQGNSA. CDR3 DNA sequence: TGTGCCAGCAGCTTTGGACTAGCGCAATACGAGCAGTACTTC. Its protein is CASSFGLAQYEQYF.

This chain links TRBV28 with TRBJ2-2, with D perhaps matching TRBD2 (6 bases). CDR3 length equals 17 residues. Trimming cost V 2 bases and J 3 bases, with 16 bases left between them. Germline V gene lookup returns CDR1 MDHEN and CDR2 SYDVKM. CDR3 sequence reads: CASSLLARPSYTGELFF. CDR3 nucleotides: TGTGCCAGCAGTTTACTAGCGCGACCCTCTTACACCGGGGAGCTGTTTTTT.

The chain links TRBV5-4 to TRBJ2-1; 14 nucleotides match TRBD2. The CDR3 extends over 16 amino acids. The trim removed 3 bases at V and 9 bases at J, leaving 8 bases unmatched. Germline V lookup: CDR1 SGHNT, CDR2 YYREEE (reference sequence). CDR3 amino acids: CASSSEGTSGSTEQFF. The CDR3 coding sequence is TGTGCCAGCAGCTCTGAGGGGACTAGCGGGAGTACTGAGCAGTTCTTC.

The CDR3 here is CASSAPGQGYEQYF. The CDR3 DNA sequence: TGTGCCAGCAGTGCCCCGGGACAGGGTTACGAGCAGTACTTC. The chain joins TRBV6-5 to TRBJ2-7; TRBD1 aligns across 9 bases. After removal of 5 bases from V and 4 bases from J, the junction contained 6 bases not matched to a gene. The CDR3 consists of 14 residues. Germline V gene lookup returns CDR1 MNHEY and CDR2 SVGAGI.

This chain connects TRBV10-3 to TRBJ2-2; D call uncertain. Trimming left V 5 bases short and J 2 bases short, with 9 bases between. CDR1 is ENHRY, CDR2 SYGVKD, per germline. This CDR3 contains 14 residues. As DNA, the CDR3 is TGTGCCATCAGTACCCCTACCAACACCGGGGAGCTGTTTTTT. It specifies CAISTPTNTGELFF.

V and J are TRBV28 and TRBJ2-1, with 7 bases identical to TRBD2. The CDR3 has 15 residues. Germline-derived CDR1 and CDR2 are MDHEN and SYDVKM. Losses at the gene ends were 5 bases for V and 7 bases for J; bases not matched to a gene: 11. In nucleotides, the CDR3 is TGTGCCAGCAGTCCCCCAGCGGGGCCAAGGAATGAGCAGTTCTTC. Translating it yields CASSPPAGPRNEQFF.

The rearrangement uses TRBV25-1 and TRBJ2-4; D might be TRBD2 (6 bases). CDR1 is MGHDK, CDR2 SYGVNS, per germline. This CDR3 spans 14 amino acids. Trimming took off 5 bases at V and 9 bases at J, with 17 bases between the two ends. The CDR3: CASSIPGTSGIQYF. The CDR3 bases are TGTGCCAGCAGTATACCCGGGACTTCGGGCATTCAGTACTTC.

The rearrangement links TRBV28 to TRBJ2-6; D uncertain. CDR1 and CDR2 from the germline V gene are MDHEN and SYDVKM. Trimming stripped 2 bases from V and 0 bases from J, with 5 bases between. The length of the CDR3 is 15 residues. The CDR3 region is CASSLASSGANVLTF. CDR3 in DNA: TGTGCCAGCAGTTTAGCGAGCTCTGGGGCCAACGTCCTGACTTTC. Drawing the rest from reference TRBV28 and TRBJ2-6, the complete variable domain is DVKVTQSSRYLVKRTGEKVFLECVQDMDHENMFWYRQDPGLGLRLIYFSYDVKMKEKGDIPEGYSVSREKKERFSLILESASTNQTSMYLCASSLASSGANVLTFGAGSRLTVL.